The table lists the clone carrying this T cell receptor (beta chain) with a few counts. With a much larger clone just one base away, this may be a read error. These data belong to a study of tumor-infiltrating lymphocytes in primary liver carcinoma. Without any cell sorting, about 20-31 mg of bulk tissue yielded co-extracted RNA and DNA. Total RNA amounting to 500 ng was the source from which TCR beta cDNA was made with a constant-region primer. Three nested multiplex PCR rounds, a slightly modified ARM-PCR, produced the libraries for TCR beta. The first two PCR rounds used TRBV1-TRBV30 primers with a Cbeta primer, 9 to 10 cycles each. Via MiXCR, TCRdb re-called the multiplex PCR reads, giving one row per CDR3 protein. This table has some 87,000 distinct CDR3 sequences, around 68% appearing once. This CDR3 has 14 amino acids. Germline CDR1 is LGHNA and CDR2 is YNFKEQ.

The chain joins TRBV4-2 to TRBJ1-5; perhaps TRBD1 as D (6 bases). The sequenced sample consisted of tumor-adjacent normal liver tissue. This TCR was recovered from a man aged 35 to 55 with primary liver carcinoma and hepatitis B virus infection. CDR3 in amino acids: CASNQGGVNQPQHF. CDR3 sequence (DNA): TGTGCCAGCAACCAAGGGGGGGTCAATCAGCCCCAGCATTTT.